One sample yielded the 23 T cell receptor beta chains listed below, sequenced in a study of T cells after yellow fever vaccination. TCRdb reanalysed the 5' RACE reads using MiXCR and keeps one entry per CDR3 protein. The sample holds just under 600,000 distinct CDR3 sequences; around an eighth are singletons and the top ten take over 12%. The sample in question was PBMCs, obtained on the day of the yellow fever booster vaccination. These receptors were taken from a man in his thirties or forties who received the YFV17D yellow fever vaccine.

This clonotype showed up just a few times. Here the CDR3 DNA reads TGTGCCAGCTCACCCACTGGACAGAATGGCTACACCTTC. Translated: CASSPTGQNGYTF. The chain couples TRBV18 to TRBJ1-2; tentative D call: TRBD1 (6 bases). The V gene's germline CDR1 is KGHSH and CDR2 LQKENI. CDR3 length: 13 residues. The V and J ends lost 3 bases and 6 bases respectively, with 11 bases between them.

In its sample, this clonotype was seen a few times. V is TRBV20-1 and J is TRBJ2-3; 8 bases are a match to TRBD2. CDR1 is DFQATT and CDR2 is SNEGSKA in the germline V gene (reference sequence). Trimming at V came to 5 bases and at J to 2 bases, leaving 15 bases not matched to a gene. This CDR3 contains 17 residues. In DNA form, the CDR3 reads TGCAGTGCTGGGGGGGGACTAGGGAGGCAGGCCACAGATACGCAGTATTTT. Encoded protein: CSAGGGLGRQATDTQYF.

This clonotype appeared many times. This rearrangement joins TRBV7-9 to TRBJ2-7; D unclear. The CDR3 covers 11 residues. Germline V gene data show CDR1 as SEHNR and CDR2 as FQNEAQ (reference sequence). Trimming stripped 8 bases from V and 3 bases from J, with 8 bases between. CDR3 loop: CASGESYEQYF. Here the CDR3 DNA reads TGTGCCAGCGGAGAGAGCTACGAGCAGTACTTC.

This clonotype has only one observation. The chain joins TRBV6-1 to TRBJ2-7; 10 nucleotides match TRBD1. The germline V gene has CDR1 MNHNS and CDR2 SASEGT. The junction had 3 bases not matched to a gene; V was cut back by 6 bases and J by 1 base. This CDR3 region has 14 residues. The CDR3 DNA reads as TGTGCCAGCAGGGACAGGGGGTATTCCTACGAGCAGTACTTC. It codes for CASRDRGYSYEQYF.

The V call is TRBV20-1, the J call TRBJ1-5; D call uncertain. Per the germline V gene, CDR1 is DFQATT and CDR2 is SNEGSKA (reference sequence). Trimming left V 0 bases short and J 11 bases short, with 11 bases between. CDR3 length: 12 residues. The CDR3 here is CSAREELLAQHF. CDR3 bases: TGCAGTGCTAGAGAGGAGCTCCTCGCCCAGCATTTT.

Here the CDR3 reads CASSLVPAGSGDTGELFF. The CDR3 DNA is TGCGCCAGCAGCTTGGTACCAGCGGGTTCCGGGGACACCGGGGAGCTGTTTTTT. This rearrangement joins TRBV5-1 to TRBJ2-2, with a tentative D call TRBD2 (6 bases). The CDR3 is 18 amino acids. Germline V gene data show CDR1 as SGHRS and CDR2 as YFSETQ. V was pared by 0 bases and J by 3 bases, with 18 bases between.

This chain joins TRBV27 and TRBJ2-7; tentatively, D is TRBD1 (6 bases). CDR1 is MNHEY and CDR2 is SMNVEV in the germline V gene (reference sequence). V lost 4 bases and J 2 bases, leaving 15 bases between the germline ends. This CDR3 contains 15 residues. CDR3 protein: CASSSPGTSTYEQYF. The DNA of the CDR3 is TGTGCCAGCAGTTCACCGGGGACATCAACCTACGAGCAGTACTTC.

This clonotype has a handful of counts. The J gene is TRBJ2-3, the V gene TRBV11-2; 11 nucleotides agree with TRBD2. The CDR3 has 18 amino acids. Germline values: CDR1 SGHAT, CDR2 FQNNGV. The J segment lost 0 bases and the V segment lost 1 base, leaving 6 bases of the junction unmatched. The CDR3 nucleotides read TGTGCCAGCAGCTTAGGGGTACTAGCGGGAGCTAGCACAGATACGCAGTATTTT. The encoded protein is CASSLGVLAGASTDTQYF.

This clonotype was recorded a few times. V and J are TRBV4-3 and TRBJ2-2, with 7 bases fitting TRBD2. The CDR3 has 18 amino acids. V shed 0 bases, J shed 3 bases, and the junction held 10 bases outside the gene matches. Germline V gene sequence: CDR1 LGHNA, CDR2 YSLEER. This CDR3 is CASSQDLIAAGDTGELFF. CDR3 DNA sequence: TGCGCCAGCAGCCAAGATTTGATAGCGGCGGGGGACACCGGGGAGCTGTTTTTT.

V is TRBV4-3 and J is TRBJ2-5, with 8 bases identical to TRBD1. The length of the CDR3 is 15 residues. The germline CDR1 and CDR2 sequences are LGHNA and YSLEER. The junction had 9 bases not matched to a gene; V was cut back by 1 base and J by 8 bases. CDR3 sequence reads: CASSQGTGPLTTQYF. The CDR3 nucleotides are TGCGCCAGCAGCCAAGGGACAGGGCCTCTGACAACCCAGTACTTC.

This clonotype turned up a few times. V is TRBV7-3 and J is TRBJ2-1; TRBD2 is a possible D gene (7 bases). V was pared by 5 bases and J by 4 bases, with 15 bases between. CDR1 is SGHTA, CDR2 FQGTGA, per germline. The CDR3 is 15 amino acids. CDR3 sequence (DNA): TGTGCCAGCAGCCCAGCGGGACACAATTACAATGAGCAGTTCTTC. This codes for CASSPAGHNYNEQFF.

This clonotype was seen more than once but under ten times. The CDR3 sequence is CASSPPGSYNGEQFF. The CDR3 DNA reads TGTGCCAGCAGCCCTCCAGGGTCCTATAACGGTGAGCAGTTCTTC. The chain links TRBV7-2 to TRBJ2-1; TRBD1 is a possible D gene (5 bases). Germline assignment: CDR1 SGHTA and CDR2 FQGNSA. The CDR3 covers 15 residues. Trimming removed 5 bases at V and 9 bases at J, with 20 bases between.

The chain couples TRBV7-2 to TRBJ1-1; D unresolved. V lost 4 bases to trimming and J lost 5 bases, with 5 bases between them. CDR3 length equals 11 residues. Germline V gene sequence: CDR1 SGHTA, CDR2 FQGNSA. As DNA, the CDR3 is TGTGCCAGCAGCTGGAGGACTGAAGCTTTCTTT. Residues: CASSWRTEAFF.

This sequence joins TRBV10-3 and TRBJ2-5, with TRBD1 matching over 7 bases. Per germline, CDR1 ENHRY and CDR2 SYGVKD. Losses at the gene ends were 0 bases for V and 6 bases for J; bases not matched to a gene: 4. This CDR3 region has 14 residues. The CDR3 DNA reads as TGTGCCATCAGTGAGTCGGGACAGAGTCAGACCCAGTACTTC. It translates to CAISESGQSQTQYF.

This clonotype was seen more than once but under ten times. V gene TRBV21-1 combines with J gene TRBJ1-5; whether TRBD1, the table's D call, matches the DNA was not checked. TRBV21-1 is assigned pseudogene status. The CDR3 is 14 amino acids. The CDR3 protein is CASPREGRGQPQHF. The CDR3 region has the DNA TGTGCCAGCCCCCGAGAAGGCAGGGGTCAGCCCCAGCATTTT.

The rearrangement links TRBV7-2 to TRBJ2-7; perhaps TRBD1 as D (5 bases). Germline CDR1 is SGHTA and CDR2 is FQGNSA. The germline V and J ends were trimmed by 3 bases and 7 bases, with 13 bases remaining between them. The CDR3 consists of 13 residues. The CDR3 bases are TGTGCCAGCAGCTTTGGGGCGGTGGGAGAGCAGTACTTC. Its protein product is CASSFGAVGEQYF.

The CDR3 coding sequence is TGTGCCAGCAGCCCCCGTCGCAAGGGGATACTAGCGGGAGGTGGCGATACGCAGTATTTT. It translates to CASSPRRKGILAGGGDTQYF. V is TRBV11-2 and J is TRBJ2-3; the match to TRBD2 covers 12 bases. CDR3 length equals 20 residues. The germline CDR1 and CDR2 sequences are SGHAT and FQNNGV. After removal of 5 bases from V and 6 bases from J, the junction contained 21 bases not matched to a gene.

This clonotype was detected only a few times. CDR3 DNA: TGTGCCAGCACCCGTTACCTAGCGGGAAACCTCTATAACGAGCAGTACTTC. Amino acids: CASTRYLAGNLYNEQYF. V is TRBV7-8 and J is TRBJ2-7, with 9 bases fitting TRBD2. The CDR3 runs to 17 residues. V shed 7 bases and J 5 bases; nucleotides not matched to a gene: 18. Germline lookup yields CDR1 SGHVS and CDR2 FQNEAQ.

The V call is TRBV15, the J call TRBJ2-3; D is unclear. Trimming removed 1 base from V and 6 bases from J, with 14 bases in between. The CDR3 runs 15 residues. Germline lookup yields CDR1 LNHNV and CDR2 YYDKDF (reference sequence). CDR3 region: CATSRAPRRSDTQYF. The CDR3 coding sequence is TGTGCCACCAGCAGAGCCCCTCGCCGGTCGGATACGCAGTATTTT.

This clonotype showed up just a few times. This sequence joins TRBV2 and TRBJ2-3; TRBD2 is a possible D gene (5 bases). This CDR3 region has 12 residues. The V gene's germline CDR1 is SNHLY and CDR2 FYNNEI. V lost 8 bases and J 8 bases, leaving 14 bases between the germline ends. CDR3 protein: CASAAGGGTQYF. CDR3 coding DNA: TGTGCCAGCGCGGCCGGAGGAGGTACGCAGTATTTT.

This clonotype was recorded many times. The rearrangement links TRBV5-1 to TRBJ2-1; D call uncertain. The V gene lost 0 bases and the J gene lost 3 bases, with 4 bases spanning the gap. The CDR3 spans 13 residues. Germline V gives CDR1 SGHRS, CDR2 YFSETQ. CDR3 sequence: CASSLDGYNEQFF. CDR3 nucleotides: TGCGCCAGCAGCTTGGACGGCTACAATGAGCAGTTCTTC. Combining the CDR3 with reference TRBV5-1 and TRBJ2-1 gives the whole variable domain KAGVTQTPRYLIKTRGQQVTLSCSPISGHRSVSWYQQTPGQGLQFLFEYFSETQRNKGNFPGRFSGRQFSNSRSEMNVSTLELGDSALYLCASSLDGYNEQFFGPGTRLTVL.

This clonotype was counted between two and nine times. The chain is built from TRBV3-1 and TRBJ1-6; unclear D gene. V lost 3 bases and J 5 bases, leaving 5 bases between the germline ends. Germline CDR1 is LGHDT and CDR2 is YNNKEL (reference sequence). This CDR3 is built from 13 residues. This CDR3 reads CASSQGNNSPLHF. The CDR3 DNA sequence: TGTGCCAGCAGCCAGGGCAATAATTCACCCCTCCACTTT. Combining the CDR3 with reference TRBV3-1 and TRBJ1-6 gives the whole variable domain DTAVSQTPKYLVTQMGNDKSIKCEQNLGHDTMYWYKQDSKKFLKIMFSYNNKELIINETVPNRFSPKSPDKAHLNLHINSLELGDSAVYFCASSQGNNSPLHFGNGTRLTVT.

A few counts support this clonotype. This chain joins TRBV6-2 or TRBV6-3 and TRBJ2-7; 13 bases match TRBD2. Germline V gives CDR1 MNHEY, CDR2 SVGEGT. CDR3 size: 17 residues. The J segment lost 2 bases and the V segment lost 3 bases, leaving 7 bases of the junction unmatched. The CDR3 sequence is CASSYGTSGVPTYEQYF. In DNA form, the CDR3 reads TGTGCCAGCAGTTATGGGACTAGCGGGGTCCCCACCTACGAGCAGTACTTC.